The rows below give T cell receptor beta chains drawn from one sample of a study of tumor and adjacent non-tumor tissue in lung cancer. TCRdb reanalysed the multiplex PCR reads using MiXCR and keeps one entry per CDR3 protein. The sample comprises about 70,000 distinct CDR3 sequences, about three quarters of which are singletons, and roughly 27% rests with the top ten. What was sequenced was lung tumor tissue. Receptor source: a man in his 60s with non-small cell lung cancer. Both conserved end residues are part of each CDR3. Each record gives: J gene, clone size, D gene, CDR3 length, V gene, CDR3 DNA, CDR3 protein. D genes are given only for firm matches. Expanded clones are given a class, and other clones once, few, many or no size at all.

j_gene: TRBJ2-6
abundance: -
d_gene: -
len: 15
v_gene: TRBV29-1
CDR3nt: TGCAGCGTGAGGATCTCTAGTTCGGGGACCAACGTCATGACTTTC
CDR3aa: CSVRISSSGTNVMTF

j_gene: TRBJ2-2
abundance: -
d_gene: -
len: 14
v_gene: TRBV10-2
CDR3nt: TGCGCCAGCAGTGGAGGGCAGAAAACAGGGGAGCTGTTTTTT
CDR3aa: CASSGGQKTGELFF

j_gene: TRBJ2-7
abundance: many
d_gene: TRBD1
len: 13
v_gene: TRBV20-1
CDR3nt: TGCAGTGCATCCGGGACAGGGAACTACGAGCAGTACTTC
CDR3aa: CSASGTGNYEQYF

j_gene: TRBJ1-1
abundance: -
d_gene: -
len: 16
v_gene: TRBV20-1
CDR3nt: TGCAGTGTAATGCCAATCGAGGGTGCCCTGAACACTGAAGCTTTCTTT
CDR3aa: CSVMPIEGALNTEAFF

j_gene: TRBJ2-1
abundance: -
d_gene: TRBD2
len: 16
v_gene: TRBV29-1
CDR3nt: TGCAGCACCGCCCAGACTAGCGGGAGGATGAAAGGAGAACAGTTCTTC
CDR3aa: CSTAQTSGRMKGEQFF

j_gene: TRBJ2-5
abundance: -
d_gene: TRBD2
len: 14
v_gene: TRBV11-3
CDR3nt: TGTGCCAGCAGCCCTAGCGGGGCCGGGAAGGCCCAGTACTTT
CDR3aa: CASSPSGAGKAQYF

j_gene: TRBJ2-5
abundance: -
d_gene: TRBD1
len: 15
v_gene: TRBV6-6
CDR3nt: TGTGCCAGTAGTTGGGCCGGACAGGGAGACGAGACAAAGTACTTC
CDR3aa: CASSWAGQGDETKYF

j_gene: TRBJ1-1
abundance: -
d_gene: -
len: 15
v_gene: TRBV20-1
CDR3nt: TGCAGTGCCCCCTTTGGGGAGCCTCTCGACACTGAAGCTTTCTTT
CDR3aa: CSAPFGEPLDTEAFF

j_gene: TRBJ2-5
abundance: -
d_gene: -
len: 16
v_gene: TRBV6-1
CDR3nt: TGTGCCAGCACTGAACTGGGGGGGGGCGGCGGTGAGACCCAGTACTTC
CDR3aa: CASTELGGGGGETQYF

j_gene: TRBJ1-5
abundance: -
d_gene: -
len: 14
v_gene: TRBV5-1
CDR3nt: TGCGCCAGCAATTACCGGTATAGCAATCAGCTCCAGCATTTT
CDR3aa: CASNYRYSNQLQHF

j_gene: TRBJ2-2
abundance: -
d_gene: -
len: 15
v_gene: TRBV20-1
CDR3nt: TGCAGTGCTAGGGGATGGTCGTGGAACACTGGGGAGCTGTTTTTT
CDR3aa: CSARGWSWNTGELFF

j_gene: TRBJ2-3
abundance: -
d_gene: -
len: 11
v_gene: TRBV29-1
CDR3nt: TGCGGGGGATGGTACACAGTTACGCAGTATTTT
CDR3aa: CGGWYTVTQYF

j_gene: TRBJ1-5
abundance: once
d_gene: -
len: 13
v_gene: TRBV6-1
CDR3nt: TGTGCCAACACTATCACAGGGAACCGGCCCCAGCATTTT
CDR3aa: CANTITGNRPQHF

j_gene: TRBJ1-1
abundance: -
d_gene: -
len: 13
v_gene: TRBV11-1
CDR3nt: TGTGCCAGCATCTTAAACCCCGGGGCATGTGCTTTCTTT
CDR3aa: CASILNPGACAFF

j_gene: TRBJ2-1
abundance: -
d_gene: TRBD2
len: 16
v_gene: TRBV20-1
CDR3nt: TGCAGTGCTAGATATTGGTCGGGACTAGCCACCAATGAGCAGTTCTTC
CDR3aa: CSARYWSGLATNEQFF

j_gene: TRBJ2-3
abundance: -
d_gene: -
len: 14
v_gene: TRBV6-1
CDR3nt: TGTGTCAGCAGTGTAGGACTGGGCGCAGATACGCAGTATTTT
CDR3aa: CVSSVGLGADTQYF

j_gene: TRBJ1-2
abundance: -
d_gene: -
len: 10
v_gene: TRBV20-1
CDR3nt: TGCAGTGCTGGGGACTGGACAGCACAGTTC
CDR3aa: CSAGDWTAQF

j_gene: TRBJ2-5
abundance: few
d_gene: TRBD2
len: 13
v_gene: TRBV29-1
CDR3nt: TGCAGAGCTCGTAGCGGGGCCCAAGAGAAACAGTACTTC
CDR3aa: CRARSGAQEKQYF

j_gene: TRBJ2-2
abundance: -
d_gene: TRBD2
len: 16
v_gene: TRBV7-9
CDR3nt: TGTGCCAGTAGCCCGCATAGCGGGAGGGCCGGCGGGGAGCTGTTTTTT
CDR3aa: CASSPHSGRAGGELFF

j_gene: TRBJ2-2
abundance: -
d_gene: -
len: 14
v_gene: TRBV11-1
CDR3nt: TGTGCCAGAAGTTATACTAGTGGCACAAGGGAGCTGTTTTTT
CDR3aa: CARSYTSGTRELFF